This TCR beta chain was recovered during a study of cytomegalovirus exposure and HLA in healthy donors. Study-wide findings and caveats: Later genetic work tied a missense DCLRE1C variant to beta-chain V and J trimming.

PCR amplification relied on 60 Vbeta primers (plus 13 Jbeta primers). TCRdb keeps only in-frame clones here, not all; method: immunoSEQ multiplex PCR. This table holds 150,000 to 200,000 clones, 84% found once. The CDR3 is made up of 14 amino acids. A note on this clone: The antigen is unknown.

Material for sequencing was PBMCs. This TCR was recovered from a boy younger than 18 in good health and CMV-seronegative. The V and J genes are TRBV21-1 and TRBJ2-1; the table gives TRBD2 as D, unverified against the DNA. TRBV21-1 is noted as a pseudogene. Here the CDR3 DNA reads TGTGCCAGCAGTAGGACTAGCTCTGACAATGAGCAGTTCTTC. Translated: CASSRTSSDNEQFF.